The sequence of this T cell receptor (beta chain) was determined in a study of T cell responses to AZD1222 COVID-19 vaccine. As concerns this clone: The antigen is not known.

The CDR3 has 13 amino acids. V gave up 7 bases and J gave up 4 bases, with 13 bases separating them. Germline V gene sequence: CDR1 SNHLY, CDR2 FYNNEI. Repertoires were generated with immunoSEQ multiplex PCR, while TCRdb's copy carries only in-frame clones and drops some. The data contain roughly 180,000 clones, over 80% of them singletons. Study conclusions and caveats: Dominant CD4 TCR responses targeted spike regions 160-218 and 743-854. Close to half of all spike-specific TCRs reportedly target regions of the variants that are unmutated. Spike-specific TCR repertoires showed rising breadth and depth after two AZD1222 doses.

This chain joins TRBV2 and TRBJ1-1; tentatively, D is TRBD1 (5 bases). The sample consisted of peripheral blood, taken 28 days after the second dose of the MenACWY control vaccine. The clonotype was recovered from an adult who received the MenACWY meningococcal vaccine as a control. The CDR3 nucleotides are TGTGCCAGCACCCAGGGTGAGAGCACTGAAGCTTTCTTT. Translation gives CASTQGESTEAFF.